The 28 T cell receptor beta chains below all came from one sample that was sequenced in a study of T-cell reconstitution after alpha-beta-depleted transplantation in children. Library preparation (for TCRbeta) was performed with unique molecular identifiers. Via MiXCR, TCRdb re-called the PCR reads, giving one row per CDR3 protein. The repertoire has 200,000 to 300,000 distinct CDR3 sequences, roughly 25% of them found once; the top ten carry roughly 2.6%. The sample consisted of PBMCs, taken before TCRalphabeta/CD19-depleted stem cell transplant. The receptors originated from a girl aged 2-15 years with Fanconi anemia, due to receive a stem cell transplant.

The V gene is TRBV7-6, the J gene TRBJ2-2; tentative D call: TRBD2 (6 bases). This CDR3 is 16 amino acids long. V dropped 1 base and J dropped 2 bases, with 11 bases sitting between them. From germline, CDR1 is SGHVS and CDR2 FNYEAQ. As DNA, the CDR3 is TGTGCCAGCAGCTTAGATGCTAGCGCCAACACCGGGGAGCTGTTTTTT. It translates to CASSLDASANTGELFF.

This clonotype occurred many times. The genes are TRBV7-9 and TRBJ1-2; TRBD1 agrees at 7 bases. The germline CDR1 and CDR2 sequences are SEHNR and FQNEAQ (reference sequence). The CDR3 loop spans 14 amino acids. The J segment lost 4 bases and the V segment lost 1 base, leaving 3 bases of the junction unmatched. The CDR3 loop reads CASSLGQGTYGYTF. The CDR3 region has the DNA TGTGCCAGCAGCTTAGGACAGGGAACCTATGGCTACACCTTC.

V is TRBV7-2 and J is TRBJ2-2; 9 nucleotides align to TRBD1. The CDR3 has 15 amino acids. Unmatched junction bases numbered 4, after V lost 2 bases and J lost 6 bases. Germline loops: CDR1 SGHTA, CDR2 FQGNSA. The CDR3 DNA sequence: TGTGCCAGCAGCTTACGGACAGGGGAACCCGGGGAGCTGTTTTTT. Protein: CASSLRTGEPGELFF.

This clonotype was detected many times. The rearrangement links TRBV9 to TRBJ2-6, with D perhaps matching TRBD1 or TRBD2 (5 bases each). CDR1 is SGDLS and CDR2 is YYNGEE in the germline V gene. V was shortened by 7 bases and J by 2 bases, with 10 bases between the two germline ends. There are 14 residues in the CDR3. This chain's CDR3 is CASCRGAGANVLTF. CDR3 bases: TGTGCCAGCTGTAGGGGAGCTGGGGCCAACGTCCTGACTTTC.

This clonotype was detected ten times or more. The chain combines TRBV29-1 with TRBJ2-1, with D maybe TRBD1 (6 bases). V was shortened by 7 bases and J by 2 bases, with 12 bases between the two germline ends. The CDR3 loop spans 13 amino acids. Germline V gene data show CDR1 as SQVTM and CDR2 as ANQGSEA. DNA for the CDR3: TGCAGCGCCCTGACAGGTACCTACAATGAGCAGTTCTTC. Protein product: CSALTGTYNEQFF.

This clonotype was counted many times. CDR3 sequence reads: CSAPLAVSYNEQFF. In DNA form, the CDR3 reads TGCAGTGCACCGCTGGCGGTTTCCTACAATGAGCAGTTCTTC. This sequence joins TRBV20-1 and TRBJ2-1; unclear D gene. CDR3 length: 14 amino acids. Germline V gene sequence: CDR1 DFQATT, CDR2 SNEGSKA (reference sequence). The V end was cut by 6 bases, the J end by 1 base, with 13 bases between.

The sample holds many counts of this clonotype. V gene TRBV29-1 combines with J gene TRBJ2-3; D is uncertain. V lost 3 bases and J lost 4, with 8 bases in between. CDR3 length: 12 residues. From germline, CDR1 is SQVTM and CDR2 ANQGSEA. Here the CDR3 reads CSVERQADTQYF. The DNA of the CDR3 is TGCAGCGTTGAGAGGCAGGCAGATACGCAGTATTTT.

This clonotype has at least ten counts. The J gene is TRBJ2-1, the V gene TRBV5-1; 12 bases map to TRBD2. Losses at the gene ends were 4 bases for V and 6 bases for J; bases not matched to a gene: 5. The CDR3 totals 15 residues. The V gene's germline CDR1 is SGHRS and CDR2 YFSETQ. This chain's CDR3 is CASSPGLAGTNEQFF. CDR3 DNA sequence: TGCGCCAGCAGCCCCGGACTAGCGGGAACCAATGAGCAGTTCTTC.

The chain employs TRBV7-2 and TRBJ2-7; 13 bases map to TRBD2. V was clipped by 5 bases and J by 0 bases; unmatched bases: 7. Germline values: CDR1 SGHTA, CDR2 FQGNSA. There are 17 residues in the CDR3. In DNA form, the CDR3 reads TGTGCCAGCAGCACCGGGACTAGCGGGATTAGCTCCTACGAGCAGTACTTC. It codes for CASSTGTSGISSYEQYF.

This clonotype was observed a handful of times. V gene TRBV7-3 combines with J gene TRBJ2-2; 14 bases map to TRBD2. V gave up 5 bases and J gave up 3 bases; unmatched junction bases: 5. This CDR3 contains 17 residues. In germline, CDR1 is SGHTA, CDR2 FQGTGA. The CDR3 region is CASSPSGLAGDTGELFF. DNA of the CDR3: TGTGCCAGCAGCCCTTCGGGACTAGCGGGAGACACCGGGGAGCTGTTTTTT. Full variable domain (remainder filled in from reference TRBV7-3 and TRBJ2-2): GAGVSQTPSNKVTEKGKYVELRCDPISGHTALYWYRQSLGQGPEFLIYFQGTGAADDSGLPNDRFFAVRPEGSVSTLKIQRTERGDSAVYLCASSPSGLAGDTGELFFGEGSRLTVL.

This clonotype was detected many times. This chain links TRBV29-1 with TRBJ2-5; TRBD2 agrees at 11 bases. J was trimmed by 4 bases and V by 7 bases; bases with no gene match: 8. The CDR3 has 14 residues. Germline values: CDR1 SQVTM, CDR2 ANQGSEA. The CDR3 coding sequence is TGCAGCGCGGAGACTAGCGGGACGGGAGAGACCCAGTACTTC. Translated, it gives CSAETSGTGETQYF. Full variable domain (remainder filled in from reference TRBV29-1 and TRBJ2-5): SAVISQKPSRDICQRGTSLTIQCQVDSQVTMMFWYRQQPGQSLTLIATANQGSEATYESGFVIDKFPISRPNLTFSTLTVSNMSPEDSSIYLCSAETSGTGETQYFGPGTRLLVL.

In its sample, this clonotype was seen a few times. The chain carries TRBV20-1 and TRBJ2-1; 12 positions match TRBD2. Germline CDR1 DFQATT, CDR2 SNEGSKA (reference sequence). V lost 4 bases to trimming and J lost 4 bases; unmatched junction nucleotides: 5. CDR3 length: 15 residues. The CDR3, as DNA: TGCAGTGCTAAACTAGCGGGAGGAATGTACAATGAGCAGTTCTTC. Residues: CSAKLAGGMYNEQFF.

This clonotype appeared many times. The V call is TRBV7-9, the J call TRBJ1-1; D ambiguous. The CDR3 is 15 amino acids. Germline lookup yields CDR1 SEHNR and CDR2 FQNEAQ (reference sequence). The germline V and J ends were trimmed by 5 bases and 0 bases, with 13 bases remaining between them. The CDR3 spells CASSLPISMNTEAFF. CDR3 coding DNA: TGTGCCAGCAGCCTCCCCATAAGCATGAACACTGAAGCTTTCTTT.

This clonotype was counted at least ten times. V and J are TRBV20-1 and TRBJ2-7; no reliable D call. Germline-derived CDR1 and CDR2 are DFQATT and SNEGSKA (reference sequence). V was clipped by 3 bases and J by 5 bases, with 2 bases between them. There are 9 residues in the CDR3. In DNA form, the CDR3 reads TGCAGTGCTAGTGACGAGCAGTACTTC. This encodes CSASDEQYF.

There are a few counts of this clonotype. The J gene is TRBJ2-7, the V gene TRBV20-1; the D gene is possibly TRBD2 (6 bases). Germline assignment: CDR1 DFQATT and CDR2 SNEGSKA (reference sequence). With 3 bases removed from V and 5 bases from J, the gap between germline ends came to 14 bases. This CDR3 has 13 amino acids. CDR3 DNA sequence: TGCAGTGCTAGCGGGAGAATCCCCGACGAGCAGTACTTC. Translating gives CSASGRIPDEQYF.

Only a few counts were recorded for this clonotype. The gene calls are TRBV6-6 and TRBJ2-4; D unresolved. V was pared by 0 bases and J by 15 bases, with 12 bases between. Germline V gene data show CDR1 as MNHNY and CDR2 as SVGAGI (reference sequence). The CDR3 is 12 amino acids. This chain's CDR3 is CASSYSSESGYF. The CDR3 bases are TGTGCCAGCAGTTACTCGAGCGAGTCTGGGTACTTC.

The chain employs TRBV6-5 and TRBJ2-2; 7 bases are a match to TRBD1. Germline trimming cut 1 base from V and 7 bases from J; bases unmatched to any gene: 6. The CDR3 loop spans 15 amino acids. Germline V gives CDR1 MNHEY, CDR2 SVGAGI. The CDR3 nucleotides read TGTGCCAGCAGTTACTTTGGGCAGGGGGTCGGGGAGCTGTTTTTT. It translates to CASSYFGQGVGELFF.

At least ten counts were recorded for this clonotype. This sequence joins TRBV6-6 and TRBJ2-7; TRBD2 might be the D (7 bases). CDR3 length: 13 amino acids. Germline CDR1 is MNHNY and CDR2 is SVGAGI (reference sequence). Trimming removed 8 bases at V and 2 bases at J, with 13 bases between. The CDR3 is CASCRGGTYEQYF. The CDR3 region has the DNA TGTGCCAGCTGCAGGGGAGGGACCTACGAGCAGTACTTC.

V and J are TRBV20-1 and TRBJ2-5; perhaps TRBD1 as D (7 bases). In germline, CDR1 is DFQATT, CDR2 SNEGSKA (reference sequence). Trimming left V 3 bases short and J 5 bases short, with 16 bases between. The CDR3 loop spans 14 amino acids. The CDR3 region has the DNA TGCAGTGCTAGTGCCCGACAGGGACTGGAGACCCAGTACTTC. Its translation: CSASARQGLETQYF.

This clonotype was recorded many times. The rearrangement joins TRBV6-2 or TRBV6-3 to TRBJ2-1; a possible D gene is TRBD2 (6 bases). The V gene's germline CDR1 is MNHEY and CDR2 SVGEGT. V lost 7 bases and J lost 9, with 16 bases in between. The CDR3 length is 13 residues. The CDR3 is CASTKGGPVEQFF. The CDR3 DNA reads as TGTGCCAGCACTAAAGGAGGGCCGGTTGAGCAGTTCTTC.

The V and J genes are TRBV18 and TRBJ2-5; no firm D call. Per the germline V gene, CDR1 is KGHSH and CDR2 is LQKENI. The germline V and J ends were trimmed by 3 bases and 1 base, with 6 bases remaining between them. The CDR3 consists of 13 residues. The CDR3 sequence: CASSPGFQETQYF. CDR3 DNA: TGTGCCAGCTCACCCGGTTTCCAAGAGACCCAGTACTTC.

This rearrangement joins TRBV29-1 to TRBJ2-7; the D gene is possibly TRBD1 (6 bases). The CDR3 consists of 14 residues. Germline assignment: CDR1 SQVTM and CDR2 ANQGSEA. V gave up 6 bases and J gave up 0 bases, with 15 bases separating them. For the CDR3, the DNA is TGCAGCGTGCGGACAGCCTCAAGCTCCTACGAGCAGTACTTC. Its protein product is CSVRTASSSYEQYF.

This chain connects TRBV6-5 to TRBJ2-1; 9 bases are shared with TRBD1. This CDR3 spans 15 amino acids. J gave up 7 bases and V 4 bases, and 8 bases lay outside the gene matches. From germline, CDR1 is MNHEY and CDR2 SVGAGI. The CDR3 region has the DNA TGTGCCAGCAGTTCCCGTTTGACAGGGGGGAATGAGCAGTTCTTC. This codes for CASSSRLTGGNEQFF.

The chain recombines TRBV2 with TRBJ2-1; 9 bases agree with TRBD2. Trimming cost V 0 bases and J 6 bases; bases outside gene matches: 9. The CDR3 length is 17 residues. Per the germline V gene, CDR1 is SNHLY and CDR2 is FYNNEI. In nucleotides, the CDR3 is TGTGCCAGCAGTGAAGCGGGGCTAGCGGGAAGGGTCAATGAGCAGTTCTTC. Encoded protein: CASSEAGLAGRVNEQFF.

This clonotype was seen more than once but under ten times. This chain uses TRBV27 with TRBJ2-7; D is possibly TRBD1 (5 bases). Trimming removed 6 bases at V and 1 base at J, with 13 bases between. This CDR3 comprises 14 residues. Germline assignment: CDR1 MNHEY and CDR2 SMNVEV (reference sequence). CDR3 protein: CASRPLDMSYEQYF. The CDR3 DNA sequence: TGTGCCAGCAGGCCCTTGGACATGTCCTACGAGCAGTACTTC.

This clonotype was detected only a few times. In DNA, the CDR3 is TGTGCCAGCAGCAGGGCCGGACACTACGAGCAGTACTTC. Its protein is CASSRAGHYEQYF. The chain uses TRBV28 and TRBJ2-7, with D possibly TRBD1 on 5 matching bases. V was trimmed by 6 bases and J by 3 bases, leaving 12 bases between them. The CDR3 consists of 13 residues. CDR1 is MDHEN, CDR2 SYDVKM, per germline.

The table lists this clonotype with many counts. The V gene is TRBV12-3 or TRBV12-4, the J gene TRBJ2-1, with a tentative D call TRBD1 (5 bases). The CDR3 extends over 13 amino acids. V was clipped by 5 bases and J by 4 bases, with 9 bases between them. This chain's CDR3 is CASSNQGYNEQFF. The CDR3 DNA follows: TGTGCCAGCAGTAATCAGGGATACAATGAGCAGTTCTTC.

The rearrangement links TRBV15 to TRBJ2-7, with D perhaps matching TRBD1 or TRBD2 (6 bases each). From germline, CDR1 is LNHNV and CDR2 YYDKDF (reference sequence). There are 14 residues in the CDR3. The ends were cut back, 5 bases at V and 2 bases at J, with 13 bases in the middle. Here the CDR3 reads CATSLSGGPYEQYF. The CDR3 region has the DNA TGTGCCACCAGCTTGTCCGGGGGCCCCTACGAGCAGTACTTC. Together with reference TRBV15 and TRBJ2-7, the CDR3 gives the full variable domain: DAMVIQNPRYQVTQFGKPVTLSCSQTLNHNVMYWYQQKSSQAPKLLFHYYDKDFNNEADTPDNFQSRRPNTSFCFLDIRSPGLGDTAMYLCATSLSGGPYEQYFGPGTRLTVT.